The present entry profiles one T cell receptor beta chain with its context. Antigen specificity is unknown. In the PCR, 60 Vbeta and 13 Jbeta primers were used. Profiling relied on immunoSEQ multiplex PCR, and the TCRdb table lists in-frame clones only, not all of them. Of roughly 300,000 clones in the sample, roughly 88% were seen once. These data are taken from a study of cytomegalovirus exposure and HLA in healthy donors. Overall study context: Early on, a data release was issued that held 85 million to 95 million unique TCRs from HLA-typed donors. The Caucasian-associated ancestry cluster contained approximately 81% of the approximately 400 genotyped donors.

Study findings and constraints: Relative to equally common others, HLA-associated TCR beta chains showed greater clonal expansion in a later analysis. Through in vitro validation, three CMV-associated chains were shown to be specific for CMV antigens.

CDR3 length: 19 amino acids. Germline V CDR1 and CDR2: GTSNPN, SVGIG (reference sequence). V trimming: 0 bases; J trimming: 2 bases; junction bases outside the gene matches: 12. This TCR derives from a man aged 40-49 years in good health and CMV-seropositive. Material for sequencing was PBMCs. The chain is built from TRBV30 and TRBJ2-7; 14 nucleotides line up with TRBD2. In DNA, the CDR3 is TGTGCCTGGAGTGTACCCCGGACTAGCGGGAGGACAAACCCCTACGAGCAGTACTTC. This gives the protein CAWSVPRTSGRTNPYEQYF.